This TCR beta chain was observed in a study of cytomegalovirus exposure and HLA in healthy donors. On this clone: Its target is not known.

Per germline, CDR1 SGHAT and CDR2 FQNNGV. The CDR3 covers 14 residues. V lost 5 bases, J lost 6 bases, and 9 bases stayed unmatched. Method: immunoSEQ multiplex PCR; TCRdb's copy keeps in-frame clones and lacks some. This sample has more than 110,000 clones, with roughly four fifths found just once. The study's findings and limits: Confirmation in vitro established that three CMV-associated chains were specific for CMV antigens.

The sequenced material came from PBMCs. J is TRBJ2-7 and V is TRBV11-2; the match to TRBD2 covers 8 bases. This TCR derives from a woman in her 30s in good health and CMV-seronegative. CDR3 DNA: TGTGCCAGCAGCCCCTCAGGCGGGGGGCTCGAGCAGTACTTC. Its translation: CASSPSGGGLEQYF.